These 28 T cell receptor beta chains were all obtained from the same sample, sequenced in a study of T cells after yellow fever vaccination. TCRdb re-called the 5' RACE reads through MiXCR, storing one row per CDR3 protein. Here the sample spans 620,000 or so distinct CDR3 sequences, 9% to 15% being singletons. The material was PBMCs, obtained on the day of the yellow fever booster vaccination. These receptors were obtained from a man between 25 and 39 years old who received the YFV17D yellow fever vaccine.

This clonotype has more than one count but fewer than ten. V is TRBV6-1 and J is TRBJ1-1, with D uncertain. The CDR3 is 15 residues long. The V gene's germline CDR1 is MNHNS and CDR2 SASEGT. V was clipped by 6 bases and J by 0 bases, with 14 bases between them. DNA for the CDR3: TGTGCCAGCAGGCAAGGGCAGAAGATGAACACTGAAGCTTTCTTT. It codes for CASRQGQKMNTEAFF.

The sample holds a few counts of this clonotype. The V gene is TRBV6-5, the J gene TRBJ2-7; 7 positions match TRBD2. With V trimmed by 4 bases and J by 3 bases, 6 bases remained unmatched. The CDR3 contains 14 residues. Germline V CDR1 and CDR2: MNHEY, SVGAGI. CDR3 region: CASSSSGIDYEQYF. The CDR3 DNA follows: TGTGCCAGCAGTTCGAGCGGGATAGACTACGAGCAGTACTTC.

This clonotype came up a few times. This chain uses TRBV28 with TRBJ2-5; D might be TRBD1 (6 bases). The germline gives CDR1 MDHEN, CDR2 SYDVKM. V lost 8 bases and J lost 1, with 14 bases in between. This CDR3 has 14 residues. Here the CDR3 reads CASCRGGSQETQYF. The DNA of the CDR3 is TGTGCCAGCTGTAGAGGGGGAAGCCAAGAGACCCAGTACTTC.

The chain has TRBV28 and TRBJ2-7, with 7 bases fitting TRBD2. V lost 8 bases to trimming and J lost 2 bases; unmatched junction nucleotides: 9. This CDR3 region has 14 residues. Germline lookup yields CDR1 MDHEN and CDR2 SYDVKM. CDR3: CASRIASGTYEQYF. The DNA of the CDR3 is TGTGCCAGCCGGATAGCTAGCGGTACCTACGAGCAGTACTTC.

This chain joins TRBV7-2 and TRBJ1-1, with D hard to call. Looked up from germline, CDR1 is SGHTA and CDR2 is FQGNSA. The CDR3 extends over 17 amino acids. V was pared by 5 bases and J by 5 bases, with 24 bases between. The CDR3 spells CASSPRDWSRRRTEAFF. CDR3 in DNA: TGTGCCAGCAGCCCCCGGGATTGGTCGCGGAGGAGGACTGAAGCTTTCTTT.

The J gene is TRBJ2-5, the V gene TRBV20-1, with 8 bases that match TRBD1. From germline, CDR1 is DFQATT and CDR2 SNEGSKA (reference sequence). CDR3 size: 15 residues. V gave up 3 bases and J gave up 7 bases; unmatched junction bases: 13. The CDR3 DNA follows: TGCAGTGCTAGTGTGACAGGGGCCGCAGTTGGGACCCAGTACTTC. Residues: CSASVTGAAVGTQYF.

V is TRBV6-2 or TRBV6-3 and J is TRBJ2-3; D is ambiguous. Trimming cost V 2 bases and J 10 bases, with 10 bases left between them. CDR1 is MNHEY, CDR2 SVGEGT, per germline. This CDR3 region has 12 residues. As DNA, the CDR3 is TGTGCCAGCAGTTACCCTCGTTCCCCGCAGTATTTT. Protein product: CASSYPRSPQYF.

In this sample, this clonotype turned up a few times. The chain couples TRBV11-2 to TRBJ2-7; 10 positions agree with TRBD2. J lost 3 bases, V lost 5 bases, and 16 bases had no gene match. The germline gives CDR1 SGHAT, CDR2 FQNNGV. CDR3 length: 18 amino acids. CDR3 in DNA: TGTGCCAGCAGCCTTACGGTCTTGGCTAGCGGGAGACACTACGAGCAGTACTTC. Its translation: CASSLTVLASGRHYEQYF.

This clonotype turned up a few times. This rearrangement joins TRBV20-1 to TRBJ1-1, with 7 bases fitting TRBD1. The CDR3 has 11 amino acids. CDR1 and CDR2 from the germline V gene are DFQATT and SNEGSKA (reference sequence). V gave up 5 bases and J gave up 4 bases; unmatched junction bases: 1. Written as DNA, the CDR3 is TGCAGTGCTGCAGGGGGCACTGAAGCTTTCTTT. Translating it yields CSAAGGTEAFF.

This clonotype was seen only a few times. The V gene is TRBV7-9, the J gene TRBJ1-1; 7 bases agree with TRBD1. Germline lookup yields CDR1 SEHNR and CDR2 FQNEAQ (reference sequence). The CDR3 is 14 amino acids. The V and J ends lost 5 bases and 5 bases, in that order; junction bases with no gene match: 8. CDR3 amino acids: CASSPRTGGTEAFF. The CDR3 DNA follows: TGTGCCAGCAGCCCCCGGACAGGTGGGACTGAAGCTTTCTTT.

The rearrangement uses TRBV29-1 and TRBJ2-1; D is perhaps TRBD1 (5 bases). The CDR3 has 11 amino acids. V was cut by 7 bases and J by 5 bases, with 9 bases left in between. The germline V gene has CDR1 SQVTM and CDR2 ANQGSEA. The CDR3 region is CSGRGNNEQFF. The DNA of the CDR3 is TGCAGCGGTAGGGGAAACAATGAGCAGTTCTTC.

In this sample, this clonotype turned up a few times. V is TRBV21-1 and J is TRBJ2-3. TRBV21-1 is marked as a pseudogene. This CDR3 has 11 residues. This CDR3 reads CASIDTDTQYF. For the CDR3, the DNA is TGTGCCAGCATCGACACAGATACGCAGTATTTT.

In this sample, this clonotype turned up a few times. DNA of the CDR3: TGTGCCAGCAGCCAAGATAGGCAGGGACCCTACGAGCAGTACTTC. Residues: CASSQDRQGPYEQYF. The V and J genes are TRBV4-2 and TRBJ2-7; D possibly matches TRBD1 or TRBD2 (5 bases each). This CDR3 comprises 15 residues. Germline CDR1 LGHNA, CDR2 YNFKEQ. Between the trimmed V and J ends, which lost 0 bases and 2 bases, there was a span of 11 bases.

This sequence joins TRBV11-2 and TRBJ2-7; TRBD2 matches at 9 bases. V lost 1 base and J lost 0; bases outside the gene matches: 4. This CDR3 spans 16 amino acids. CDR1 is SGHAT and CDR2 is FQNNGV in the germline V gene. In DNA, the CDR3 is TGTGCCAGCAGCTTAGCCAGCGGGAGGCCCTCCTACGAGCAGTACTTC. Amino acid sequence: CASSLASGRPSYEQYF.

The table lists this clonotype with many counts. J is TRBJ2-5 and V is TRBV6-5, with a weak D call TRBD2 (5 bases). V was shortened by 2 bases and J by 2 bases, with 15 bases between the two germline ends. Germline V gene sequence: CDR1 MNHEY, CDR2 SVGAGI. The CDR3 runs to 16 residues. The CDR3 DNA is TGTGCCAGCAGTTACCCCCCGGACTGGAAACAAGAGACCCAGTACTTC. Its protein is CASSYPPDWKQETQYF.

This clonotype was counted a few times. The gene calls are TRBV7-9 and TRBJ2-1; D gene ambiguous. Germline CDR1 SEHNR, CDR2 FQNEAQ (reference sequence). Trimming cost V 2 bases and J 12 bases, with 11 bases left between them. This CDR3 contains 12 residues. The CDR3 loop reads CASSLNFGLQFF. DNA of the CDR3: TGTGCCAGCAGCTTAAATTTTGGGTTGCAGTTCTTC.

This clonotype was observed at least ten times. The V call is TRBV11-2, the J call TRBJ2-5; D is unresolved. The CDR3 runs to 12 residues. CDR1 SGHAT and CDR2 FQNNGV come from the germline V gene. Trimming took off 0 bases at V and 7 bases at J, with 6 bases between the two ends. CDR3 in amino acids: CASSLDVGTQYF. CDR3 in DNA: TGTGCCAGCAGCTTAGATGTCGGGACCCAGTACTTC. Supplemented by reference TRBV11-2 and TRBJ2-5, the full variable domain reads EAGVAQSPRYKIIEKRQSVAFWCNPISGHATLYWYQQILGQGPKLLIQFQNNGVVDDSQLPKDRFSAERLKGVDSTLKIQPAKLEDSAVYLCASSLDVGTQYFGPGTRLLVL.

This clonotype was counted a few times. The chain couples TRBV6-5 to TRBJ1-4; 7 nucleotides line up with TRBD1. V shed 3 bases, J shed 9 bases, and the junction held 7 bases outside the gene matches. CDR1 and CDR2 (germline): MNHEY, SVGAGI. CDR3 size: 14 residues. This CDR3 reads CASSYQGGLKKLFF. The CDR3 coding sequence is TGTGCCAGCAGTTATCAGGGGGGACTAAAAAAACTGTTTTTT.

V usage is TRBV5-6 and J usage is TRBJ2-1, with D maybe TRBD2 (6 bases). The length of the CDR3 is 14 residues. The V gene's germline CDR1 is SGHDT and CDR2 YYEEEE. Trimming pared 3 bases from V and 1 base from J, leaving 8 bases between. The CDR3: CASSSGLSYNEQFF. DNA of the CDR3: TGTGCCAGCAGCTCAGGACTATCCTACAATGAGCAGTTCTTC.

This clonotype was found a few times. The chain couples TRBV5-1 to TRBJ2-7, with 9 bases aligning to TRBD1. Losses at the gene ends were 0 bases for V and 9 bases for J; bases not matched to a gene: 7. Germline V gene data show CDR1 as SGHRS and CDR2 as YFSETQ. This CDR3 is 14 amino acids long. As DNA, the CDR3 is TGCGCCAGCAGCTTGGAAGGGACAGGGAAAGTGCAGTACTTC. Translation: CASSLEGTGKVQYF. Supplemented by reference TRBV5-1 and TRBJ2-7, the full variable domain reads KAGVTQTPRYLIKTRGQQVTLSCSPISGHRSVSWYQQTPGQGLQFLFEYFSETQRNKGNFPGRFSGRQFSNSRSEMNVSTLELGDSALYLCASSLEGTGKVQYFGPGTRLTVT.

V gene TRBV7-9 combines with J gene TRBJ2-1; 9 nucleotides line up with TRBD2. There are 14 residues in the CDR3. Losses at the gene ends were 3 bases for V and 6 bases for J; bases not matched to a gene: 3. Germline V gives CDR1 SEHNR, CDR2 FQNEAQ (reference sequence). CDR3: CASSLTSGINEQFF. The CDR3 DNA follows: TGTGCCAGCAGCTTGACTAGCGGTATCAATGAGCAGTTCTTC.

This chain connects TRBV19 to TRBJ2-7; 10 nucleotides line up with TRBD2. CDR1 and CDR2 (germline): LNHDA, SQIVND (reference sequence). V lost 3 bases and J lost 3; bases outside the gene matches: 2. CDR3 size: 14 residues. The CDR3 region has the DNA TGTGCCAGTAGTATGGGACTAGCGAGCTACGAGCAGTACTTC. It yields the protein CASSMGLASYEQYF.

V is TRBV4-2 and J is TRBJ2-7; possible D gene TRBD1, 6 bases. Germline values: CDR1 LGHNA, CDR2 YNFKEQ. The CDR3 has 14 residues. The germline V and J ends were trimmed by 2 bases and 2 bases, with 10 bases remaining between them. The CDR3 DNA follows: TGTGCCAGCAGCCAAACGGGACATACCTACGAGCAGTACTTC. Protein: CASSQTGHTYEQYF.

CDR3: CASSLGSGTALVGELFF. In DNA, the CDR3 is TGTGCCAGCAGCTTAGGTTCGGGTACTGCCCTCGTCGGGGAGCTGTTTTTT. The genes are TRBV7-2 and TRBJ2-2; no definite D call. The CDR3 covers 17 residues. The germline V gene has CDR1 SGHTA and CDR2 FQGNSA. Trimming shortened V by 1 base and J by 7 bases, and 19 bases separated the two germline ends.

The chain uses TRBV3-1 and TRBJ2-1; possibly TRBD2 for D (5 bases). Germline CDR1 reads LGHDT; CDR2 reads YNNKEL (reference sequence). This CDR3 has 15 residues. V was clipped by 4 bases and J by 5 bases, with 15 bases between them. CDR3 region: CASSPPRLRNNEQFF. CDR3 DNA sequence: TGTGCCAGCAGCCCACCAAGACTAAGAAACAATGAGCAGTTCTTC.

For the CDR3, the DNA is TGTGCCTGGAGTGTAGAACGGGAGACCCAGTACTTC. This translates into CAWSVERETQYF. This chain links TRBV30 with TRBJ2-5, with no clear D. This CDR3 comprises 12 residues. V was shortened by 0 bases and J by 5 bases, with 7 bases between the two germline ends. Germline CDR1 GTSNPN, CDR2 SVGIG (reference sequence). Full variable domain (missing parts from reference TRBV30 and TRBJ2-5): SQTIHQWPATLVQPVGSPLSLECTVEGTSNPNLYWYRQAAGRGLQLLFYSVGIGQISSEVPQNLSASRPQDRQFILSSKKLLLSDSGFYLCAWSVERETQYFGPGTRLLVL.

This clonotype was detected only a few times. Written as DNA, the CDR3 is TGTGCCAGCAGCCGGTTGGGACAGGGAACTTTCTTT. The encoded protein is CASSRLGQGTFF. The chain couples TRBV3-1 to TRBJ1-1; 9 nucleotides line up with TRBD1. The ends lost 4 bases at V and 12 bases at J; junction bases unmatched: 6. The CDR3 is 12 amino acids. Germline loops: CDR1 LGHDT, CDR2 YNNKEL (reference sequence).

The V gene is TRBV29-1, the J gene TRBJ2-3; D ambiguous. Trimming stripped 2 bases from V and 2 bases from J, with 11 bases between. CDR1 is SQVTM and CDR2 is ANQGSEA in the germline V gene. CDR3 length equals 14 residues. As DNA, the CDR3 is TGCAGCGTTGAACCCCCGGAGCACACAGATACGCAGTATTTT. Amino acid sequence: CSVEPPEHTDTQYF.